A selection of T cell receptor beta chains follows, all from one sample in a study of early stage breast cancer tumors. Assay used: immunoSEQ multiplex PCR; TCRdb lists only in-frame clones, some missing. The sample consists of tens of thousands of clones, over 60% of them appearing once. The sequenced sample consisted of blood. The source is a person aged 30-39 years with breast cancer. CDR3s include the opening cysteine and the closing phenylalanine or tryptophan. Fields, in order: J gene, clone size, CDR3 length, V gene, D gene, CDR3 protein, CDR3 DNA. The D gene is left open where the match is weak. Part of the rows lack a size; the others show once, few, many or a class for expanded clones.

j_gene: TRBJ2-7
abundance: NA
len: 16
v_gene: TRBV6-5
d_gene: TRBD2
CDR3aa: CASSYGGTSGSYEQYF
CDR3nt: TGTGCCAGCAGTTACGGCGGGACTAGCGGGAGTTACGAGCAGTACTTC

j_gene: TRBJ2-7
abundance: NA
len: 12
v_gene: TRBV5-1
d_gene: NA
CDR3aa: CASILMLYEQYF
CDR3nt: TGCGCCAGCATTTTAATGTTGTACGAGCAGTACTTC

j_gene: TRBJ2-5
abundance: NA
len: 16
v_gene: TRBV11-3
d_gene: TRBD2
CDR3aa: CASSARTSGPQETQYF
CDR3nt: TGTGCCAGCAGCGCGCGGACTAGCGGACCCCAAGAGACCCAGTACTTC

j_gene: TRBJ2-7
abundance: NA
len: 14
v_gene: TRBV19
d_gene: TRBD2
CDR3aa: CASSMGLAGYEQYF
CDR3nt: TGTGCCAGTAGTATGGGACTAGCGGGCTACGAGCAGTACTTC

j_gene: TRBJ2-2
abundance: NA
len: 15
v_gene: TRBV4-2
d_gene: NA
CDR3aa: CASSQAYKGAGELFF
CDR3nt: TGTGCCAGCAGCCAAGCCTATAAGGGGGCCGGGGAGCTGTTTTTT

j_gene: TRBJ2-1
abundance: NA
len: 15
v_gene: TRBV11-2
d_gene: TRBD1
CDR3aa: CASSTSTGGRNEQFF
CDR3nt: TGTGCCAGCAGCACTTCGACAGGGGGCCGGAATGAGCAGTTCTTC

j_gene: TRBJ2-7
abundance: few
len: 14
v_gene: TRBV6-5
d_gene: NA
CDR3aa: CASSYSSSSYEQYF
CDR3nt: TGTGCCAGCAGTTACTCCTCGAGCTCCTACGAGCAGTACTTC

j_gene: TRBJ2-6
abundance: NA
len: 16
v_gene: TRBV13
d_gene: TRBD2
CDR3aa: CASRPSGRAGANVLTF
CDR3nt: TGTGCCAGCAGACCCAGCGGGAGGGCTGGGGCCAACGTCCTGACTTTC

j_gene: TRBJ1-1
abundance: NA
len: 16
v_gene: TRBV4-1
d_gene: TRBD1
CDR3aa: CASSHTRDRSNTEAFF
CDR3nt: TGCGCCAGCAGCCATACCAGGGACAGGTCGAACACTGAAGCTTTCTTT

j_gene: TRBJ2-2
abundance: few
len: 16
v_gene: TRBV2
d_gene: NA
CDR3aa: CASSEVLATNTGELFF
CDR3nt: TGTGCCAGCAGTGAAGTACTAGCTACGAACACCGGGGAGCTGTTTTTT

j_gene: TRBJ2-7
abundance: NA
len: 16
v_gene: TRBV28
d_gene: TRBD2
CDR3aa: CASSLFRGLANYEQYF
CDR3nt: TGTGCCAGCAGTTTATTCCGGGGACTAGCGAACTACGAGCAGTACTTC

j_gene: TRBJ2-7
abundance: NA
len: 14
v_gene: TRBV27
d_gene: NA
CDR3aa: CASSLLPRSYEQYF
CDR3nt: TGTGCCAGCAGTTTATTGCCCCGCTCCTACGAGCAGTACTTC

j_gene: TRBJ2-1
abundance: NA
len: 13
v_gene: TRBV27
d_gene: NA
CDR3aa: CASSQTAYNEQFF
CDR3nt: TGTGCCAGCAGTCAAACAGCTTACAATGAGCAGTTCTTC

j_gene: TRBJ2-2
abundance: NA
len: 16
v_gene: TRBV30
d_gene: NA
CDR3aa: CAWSRRRGRVAGELFF
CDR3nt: TGTGCCTGGAGTAGGCGCCGGGGGCGGGTAGCCGGGGAGCTGTTTTTT

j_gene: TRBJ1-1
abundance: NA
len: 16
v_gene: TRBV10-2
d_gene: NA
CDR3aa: CASSVGGSRGQTEAFF
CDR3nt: TGCGCCAGCAGTGTAGGGGGGTCAAGAGGGCAAACTGAAGCTTTCTTT

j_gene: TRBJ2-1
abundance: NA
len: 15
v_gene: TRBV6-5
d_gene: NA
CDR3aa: CASSYSGGSYNEQFF
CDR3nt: TGTGCCAGCAGTTACTCTGGAGGCTCCTACAATGAGCAGTTCTTC

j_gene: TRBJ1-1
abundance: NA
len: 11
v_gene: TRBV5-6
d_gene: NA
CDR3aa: CASSLYGEAFF
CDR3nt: TGTGCCAGCAGCTTGTACGGGGAAGCTTTCTTT

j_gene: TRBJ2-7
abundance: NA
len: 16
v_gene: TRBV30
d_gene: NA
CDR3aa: CAWSPRGQQYSYEQYF
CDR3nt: TGTGCCTGGAGTCCCCGAGGGCAGCAATACTCCTACGAGCAGTACTTC

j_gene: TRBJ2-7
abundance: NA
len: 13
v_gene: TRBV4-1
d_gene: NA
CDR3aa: CASSPVERNEQYF
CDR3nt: TGCGCCAGCAGCCCTGTCGAGCGGAACGAGCAGTACTTC

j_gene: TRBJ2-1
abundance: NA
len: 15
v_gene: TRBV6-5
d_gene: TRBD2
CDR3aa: CASSNLAGGYNEQFF
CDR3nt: TGTGCCAGCAGTAATTTAGCGGGAGGGTACAATGAGCAGTTCTTC

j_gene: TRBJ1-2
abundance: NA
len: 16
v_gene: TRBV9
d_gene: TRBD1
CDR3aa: CASSVTSGAGGYGYTF
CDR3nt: TGTGCCAGCAGCGTAACTTCAGGCGCAGGGGGTTATGGCTACACCTTC

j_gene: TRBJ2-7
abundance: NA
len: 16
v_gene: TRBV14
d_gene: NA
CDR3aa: CASSQGGIGPVSEQYF
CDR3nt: TGTGCCAGCAGCCAAGGTGGAATAGGCCCCGTTAGCGAGCAGTACTTC

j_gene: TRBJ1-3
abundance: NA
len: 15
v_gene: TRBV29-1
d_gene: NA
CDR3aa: CSVGVSGVAGNTIYF
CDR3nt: TGCAGCGTTGGGGTCTCGGGGGTGGCTGGAAACACCATATATTTT

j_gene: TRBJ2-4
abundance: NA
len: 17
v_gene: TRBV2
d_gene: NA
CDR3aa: CASSERAVGPTGNIQYF
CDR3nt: TGTGCCAGCAGTGAAAGGGCCGTGGGTCCCACCGGAAACATTCAGTACTTC

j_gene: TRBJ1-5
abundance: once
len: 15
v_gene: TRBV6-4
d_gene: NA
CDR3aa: CASSMIGGSNQPQHF
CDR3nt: TGTGCCAGCAGTATGATAGGGGGTAGCAATCAGCCCCAGCATTTT

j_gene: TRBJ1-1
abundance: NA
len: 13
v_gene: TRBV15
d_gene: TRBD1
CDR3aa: CATRPSQGDEAFF
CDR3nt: TGTGCCACCAGACCGTCGCAGGGGGATGAAGCTTTCTTT

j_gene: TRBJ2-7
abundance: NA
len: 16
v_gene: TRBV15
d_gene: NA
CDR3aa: CATSNLAWGFSYEQYF
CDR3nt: TGTGCCACCAGCAACTTAGCGTGGGGTTTCTCCTACGAGCAGTACTTC

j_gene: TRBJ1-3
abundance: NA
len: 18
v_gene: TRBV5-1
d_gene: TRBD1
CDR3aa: CASSQTPGQELSGNTIYF
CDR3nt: TGCGCCAGCAGCCAGACCCCGGGACAGGAGCTCTCTGGAAACACCATATATTTT

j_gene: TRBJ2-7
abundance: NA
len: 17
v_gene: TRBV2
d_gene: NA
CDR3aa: CASRKTPGEWFSYEQYF
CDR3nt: TGTGCCAGCAGGAAGACTCCTGGAGAATGGTTTTCCTACGAGCAGTACTTC

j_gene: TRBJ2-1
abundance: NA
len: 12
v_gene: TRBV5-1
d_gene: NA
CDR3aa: CASSFQDNEQFF
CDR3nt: TGCGCCAGCAGCTTCCAGGACAATGAGCAGTTCTTC

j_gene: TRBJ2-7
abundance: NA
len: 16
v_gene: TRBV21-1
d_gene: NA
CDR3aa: CASSKMWGRDYYEQYF
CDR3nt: TGTGCCAGCAGCAAAATGTGGGGACGGGACTACTACGAGCAGTACTTC

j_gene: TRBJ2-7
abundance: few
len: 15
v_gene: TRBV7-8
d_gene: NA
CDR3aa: CASSLYQGPSYEQYF
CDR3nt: TGTGCCAGCAGCCTATATCAAGGTCCTTCCTACGAGCAGTACTTC

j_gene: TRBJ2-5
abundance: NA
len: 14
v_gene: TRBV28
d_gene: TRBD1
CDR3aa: CASSRTGGKETQYF
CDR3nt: TGTGCCAGCAGTAGGACAGGGGGTAAAGAGACCCAGTACTTC

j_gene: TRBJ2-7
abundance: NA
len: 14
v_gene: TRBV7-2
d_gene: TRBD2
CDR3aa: CASSIVAGDYEQYF
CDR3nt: TGTGCCAGCAGCATTGTAGCGGGAGACTACGAGCAGTACTTC

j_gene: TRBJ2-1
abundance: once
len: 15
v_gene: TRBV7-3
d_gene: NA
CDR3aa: CASSSSLSPGSEQFF
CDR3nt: TGTGCCAGCAGCTCAAGTTTATCCCCGGGTAGTGAGCAGTTCTTC

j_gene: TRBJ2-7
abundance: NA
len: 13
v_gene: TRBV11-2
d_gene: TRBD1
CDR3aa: CASSSDRAYEQYF
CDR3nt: TGTGCCAGCAGTTCCGACAGGGCCTACGAGCAGTACTTC

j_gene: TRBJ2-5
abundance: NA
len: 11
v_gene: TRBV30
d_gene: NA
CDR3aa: CAWGRGETQYF
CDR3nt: TGTGCCTGGGGCAGGGGCGAGACCCAGTACTTC

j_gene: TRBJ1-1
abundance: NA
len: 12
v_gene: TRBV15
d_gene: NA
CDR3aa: CATSRGPTEAFF
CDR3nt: TGTGCCACCAGCAGAGGTCCCACTGAAGCTTTCTTT

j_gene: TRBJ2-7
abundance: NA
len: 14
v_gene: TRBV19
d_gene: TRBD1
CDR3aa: CASSTGTGGAGQYF
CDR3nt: TGTGCCAGTAGCACTGGGACAGGGGGCGCCGGGCAGTACTTC

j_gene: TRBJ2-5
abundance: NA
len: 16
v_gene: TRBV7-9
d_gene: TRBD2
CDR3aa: CASSMGLAGMGETQYF
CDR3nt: TGTGCCAGCAGCATGGGACTAGCGGGGATGGGGGAGACCCAGTACTTC

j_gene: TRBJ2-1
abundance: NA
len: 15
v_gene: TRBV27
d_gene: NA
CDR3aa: CASSTRDLLLNEQFF
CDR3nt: TGTGCCAGCAGCACCCGGGACCTTCTTCTGAATGAGCAGTTCTTC

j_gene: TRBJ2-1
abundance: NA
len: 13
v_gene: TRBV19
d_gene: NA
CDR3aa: CASSIGIHNEQFF
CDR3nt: TGTGCCAGTAGTATAGGGATCCACAATGAGCAGTTCTTC

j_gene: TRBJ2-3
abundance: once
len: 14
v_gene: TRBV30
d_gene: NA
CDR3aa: CAWSAGGETDTQYF
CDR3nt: TGTGCCTGGAGTGCGGGCGGGGAAACAGATACGCAGTATTTT

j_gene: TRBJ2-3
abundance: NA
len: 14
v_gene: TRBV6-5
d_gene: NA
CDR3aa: CASQTGSSTDTQYF
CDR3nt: TGTGCCAGCCAGACAGGTTCTAGCACAGATACGCAGTATTTT